This is a list of T cell receptor beta chains from one sample in a study of cytomegalovirus exposure and HLA in healthy donors. TCRdb keeps only in-frame clones here, not all; method: immunoSEQ multiplex PCR. This sample has tens of thousands of clones, with approximately 68% found just once. Specimen: PBMCs. These receptors were collected from a woman between 45 and 60 years old in good health and CMV-seropositive. Each CDR3 is given with its conserved first and last residue. Clone size, where shown, is once, few, many, or a class for clones that have expanded.

j_call	v_call	clone_size	cdr3_aa
TRBJ1-6	TRBV6-5	-	CASSYSGPLGSPLHF
TRBJ1-5	TRBV19	-	CASQRQGNQPQHF
TRBJ2-5	TRBV28	-	CASSKGADQETQYF
TRBJ1-2	TRBV28	-	CASRSFGRQGIRYGYTF
-	TRBV15	-	CATSRDNTARSYEQYF
TRBJ2-5	TRBV7-6	-	CASSMTVQETQYF
TRBJ2-3	TRBV4-3	-	CASSQEGLAGVTDTQYF
TRBJ1-4	TRBV7-9	few	CASSFGDSGRYGEKLFF
TRBJ1-2	TRBV12-2	-	CASRCRTGNMYYTF
TRBJ2-7	TRBV19	-	CASKPSSGEWGEQYF
TRBJ2-5	TRBV19	few	CASSIALGETQYF
TRBJ1-2	TRBV30	-	CAWSDQGAGYGYTF
TRBJ1-1	TRBV4-1	-	CASSQDLPGTEAFF
TRBJ2-7	TRBV27	-	CASSLSQGTLSYEQYF
TRBJ2-4	TRBV28	-	CASSHRLGGENIQYF
TRBJ2-2	TRBV9	-	CASSAGGMNTGELFF
TRBJ1-4	TRBV15	few	CATRSGQTNEKLFF
TRBJ1-6	TRBV4-3	-	CASSREGAGGSPLHF
TRBJ1-1	TRBV27	-	CASSLGGGTEAFF
TRBJ1-2	TRBV6-5	-	CASSRTGGYGYTF
TRBJ1-2	TRBV28	-	CASSLYSLNYGYTF
TRBJ1-3	TRBV5-6	-	CASSSTDRATLSGNTTYF
TRBJ2-7	TRBV27	-	CASSLSQRGTYEQYF